These T cell receptor beta chains were read from a single sample in a study of naive and memory T cell subsets. TCRdb re-analysed the UMI-ligation and nested PCR reads in MiXCR, keeping a single row per CDR3 protein. This sample has 99,000 or so distinct CDR3 sequences; roughly 15% occur once, and the top ten carry 2.8%. The sample comprised naive CD8+ T cells from blood. These receptors were obtained from a human donor in good health. The CDR3 runs from the conserved cysteine through the conserved F or W. D genes are given only for firm matches. Where a row states a size, it is once, few, many or the class of an expanded clone; other rows omit it.

DNA	CDR3	size	V	J	D
TGCGCCAGCAGCCAAACCGACGACTGGAACAATGAGCAGTTCTTC	CASSQTDDWNNEQFF	.	TRBV4-3	TRBJ2-1	.
TGCAGCGTTGGGGCCACAGATACGCAGTATTTT	CSVGATDTQYF	.	TRBV29-1	TRBJ2-3	.
TGTGCCAGCAGTTACCCCCTTTCAGGGGCCAACGTCCTGACTTTC	CASSYPLSGANVLTF	few	TRBV6-7	TRBJ2-6	.
TGTGCCAGCAGCCTGGGACTAGCGGGTAGCGGGGAGCTGTTTTTT	CASSLGLAGSGELFF	.	TRBV7-3	TRBJ2-2	TRBD2
TGCGCCAGCAGCCAAGGAGAAGACAGAATGAACACTGAAGCTTTCTTT	CASSQGEDRMNTEAFF	few	TRBV4-3	TRBJ1-1	.
TGTGCCAGCGGGGCGGCCCCTTACAATGAGCAGTTCTTC	CASGAAPYNEQFF	few	TRBV28	TRBJ2-1	.
TGCAGCGTTGTGTTAGCGGAGAGCACAGATACGCAGTATTTT	CSVVLAESTDTQYF	many	TRBV29-1	TRBJ2-3	.
TGTGCCAGCAGTCCCAGGGGCACAGATACGCAGTATTTT	CASSPRGTDTQYF	few	TRBV12-3/TRBV12-4	TRBJ2-3	.
TGTGCCAGCAGCTTAAGTCAGGGGGACTATGGCTACACCTTC	CASSLSQGDYGYTF	.	TRBV7-9	TRBJ1-2	TRBD1
TGTGCCAGCAGCCAAGATCGGGCCTGGAATTCACCCCTCCACTTT	CASSQDRAWNSPLHF	.	TRBV4-2	TRBJ1-6	.
TGCAGTGCTAGGGCCGGGACAGACTACGAGCAGTACTTC	CSARAGTDYEQYF	.	TRBV20-1	TRBJ2-7	TRBD1
TGTGCCAGCAGTTTCGGGGGCTTAGCACAGGGGGCCGAGACCCAGTACTTC	CASSFGGLAQGAETQYF	.	TRBV27	TRBJ2-5	TRBD1
TGTGCCAGTAGTATACAGGAATTCGATTCACCCCTCCACTTT	CASSIQEFDSPLHF	.	TRBV19	TRBJ1-6	.
TGCAGCGTTGTAGCGGGGATTCGAGATGGCTACACCTTC	CSVVAGIRDGYTF	.	TRBV29-1	TRBJ1-2	.
TGTGCCAGCAGCCCCCGAGGCGTTACCTACGAGCAGTACTTC	CASSPRGVTYEQYF	.	TRBV7-6	TRBJ2-7	.
TGTGCCAGCAACCCCACAGTTAACACTGAAGCTTTCTTT	CASNPTVNTEAFF	many	TRBV12-3/TRBV12-4	TRBJ1-1	.
TGTGCCAGCAGCCAAGATAGACTAGCGGGGGTTAGCTCCTACAATGAGCAGTTCTTC	CASSQDRLAGVSSYNEQFF	few	TRBV3-1	TRBJ2-1	TRBD2
TGTGCCAGCAACCCGGGCACAGATACGCAGTATTTT	CASNPGTDTQYF	many	TRBV6-4	TRBJ2-3	.
TGCGCCAGCAGTGAGGGGGTAGCGGCGGACGAGCAGTACTTC	CASSEGVAADEQYF	many	TRBV10-1	TRBJ2-7	.
TGTGCCTGGACCACGACAGGGGGGACAGATACGCAGTATTTT	CAWTTTGGTDTQYF	.	TRBV30	TRBJ2-3	TRBD1
TGTGCCAGCAGCTTATTTGAGGCAGGCCCCAACACTGAAGCTTTCTTT	CASSLFEAGPNTEAFF	many	TRBV11-3	TRBJ1-1	.
TGTGCCAGCTTCCCGTTAGGGGGTTCCTACAATGAGCAGTTCTTC	CASFPLGGSYNEQFF	few	TRBV6-2/TRBV6-3	TRBJ2-1	.
TGTGCCAGCAGCTTAGTGACGGGGGATGGCTACACCTTC	CASSLVTGDGYTF	.	TRBV13	TRBJ1-2	.
TGTGCCAGCACCCTAAGTTCAGCCTACGAGCAGTACTTC	CASTLSSAYEQYF	.	TRBV6-6	TRBJ2-7	.
TGTGCCAGCAGTTCTTGGCAGGCCGTTGAAGCTTTCTTT	CASSSWQAVEAFF	few	TRBV27	TRBJ1-1	.
TGTGCCAGCAGTTCAGATCTGACAGGGAACACTGAAGCTTTCTTT	CASSSDLTGNTEAFF	.	TRBV28	TRBJ1-1	.
TGTGCCAGCAGTGATGCAGCGGGGGGTTACAATGAGCAGTTCTTC	CASSDAAGGYNEQFF	.	TRBV2	TRBJ2-1	TRBD2
TGTGCCTGGAGTCCCCAAGAGACCCAGTACTTC	CAWSPQETQYF	many	TRBV30	TRBJ2-5	.
TGCAGTGCTCGAGACAGTGAGGGCCAGCCCCAGCATTTT	CSARDSEGQPQHF	many	TRBV20-1	TRBJ1-5	.
TGCAGTGCCATGTTGGAAATAGAGCCCCAGCATTTT	CSAMLEIEPQHF	.	TRBV20-1	TRBJ1-5	.
TGTGCCAGCAGTTTGGGGGAGAGGAACATTCAGTACTTC	CASSLGERNIQYF	few	TRBV27	TRBJ2-4	.
TGTGCCACCAGTGATAGGGGGACAAGCCTCACAGATACGCAGTATTTT	CATSDRGTSLTDTQYF	few	TRBV24-1	TRBJ2-3	.
TGTGCCACCACAGGGACAGGGAACACTGAAGCTTTCTTT	CATTGTGNTEAFF	.	TRBV24-1	TRBJ1-1	TRBD1
TGTGCCACCATTTTTGGGCTTCCAGCCCGCTCTGGGGCCAACGTCCTGACTTTC	CATIFGLPARSGANVLTF	few	TRBV24-1	TRBJ2-6	.
TGCAGTGCTGGTCGGGACACCATTTTAATACAAGAGACCCAGTACTTC	CSAGRDTILIQETQYF	few	TRBV20-1	TRBJ2-5	.
TGTGCCAGCAGCCAACACGGGGGTGAGCAGTTCTTC	CASSQHGGEQFF	.	TRBV13	TRBJ2-1	.
TGTGCCAGCATCATGACAGAAATGAACACTGAAGCTTTCTTT	CASIMTEMNTEAFF	few	TRBV12-3/TRBV12-4	TRBJ1-1	.
TGTGCCAGCAGCCAAGGTCAGGGCGAGCAGTACTTC	CASSQGQGEQYF	.	TRBV4-2	TRBJ2-7	.
TGTGCCAGCAGCTTAGTACCCCGGGACAGGGGGATCTCAGATACGCAGTATTTT	CASSLVPRDRGISDTQYF	few	TRBV7-8	TRBJ2-3	TRBD1
TGTGCCAGCAGCTTGGAGGGCCGCACGTATCAGCCCCAGCATTTT	CASSLEGRTYQPQHF	many	TRBV5-8	TRBJ1-5	.
TGTGCCAGCAGCGCCTCCCCGTCCGGGACTAAAGCCTACGAGCAGTACTTC	CASSASPSGTKAYEQYF	.	TRBV9	TRBJ2-7	TRBD2
TGTGCCAGCAGCTTAGCCGAGGGGGGGTTAGGCAATCAGCCCCAGCATTTT	CASSLAEGGLGNQPQHF	few	TRBV7-9	TRBJ1-5	.